Below, one TCR beta chain is given with its context. Its cognate antigen is unknown. Sequencing used immunoSEQ multiplex PCR; TCRdb keeps in-frame clones, though not all of them. The top ten clones hold over 1% of a sample with over 1.4 million clones, more than 95% of them seen once. V gave up 4 bases and J gave up 4 bases, with 11 bases separating them. Germline lookup yields CDR1 SGHKS and CDR2 YYEKEE (reference sequence). The CDR3 length is 13 residues. Subsets obtained from CD4+ cells comprised CD45RA+ naive and CD45RA-negative memory cells. The sample comes from a study of shared clonotypes between healthy human individuals. Findings of the study overall: It was expected that sequencing depth would affect clonotype sharing among donors.

The sample consisted of naive CD4+ T cells sorted from blood. As to subset: CD45RA+ positively selected. The receptor's source is a young man in good health. The chain carries TRBV5-5 and TRBJ1-2, with TRBD1 as a possible D gene (5 bases). The CDR3 here is CASSLDSLYGYTF. DNA for the CDR3: TGTGCCAGCAGCCTCGACAGTCTCTATGGCTACACCTTC. Supplemented by reference TRBV5-5 and TRBJ1-2, the full variable domain reads DAGVTQSPTHLIKTRGQQVTLRCSPISGHKSVSWYQQVLGQGPQFIFQYYEKEERGRGNFPDRFSARQFPNYSSELNVNALLLGDSALYLCASSLDSLYGYTFGSGTRLTVV.